The T cell receptor (beta chain) described here comes from a study of cytomegalovirus exposure and HLA in healthy donors. Study outcomes and limitations: In a later analysis, TCR beta V- and J-gene trimming showed a link to a missense DCLRE1C variant. Most CMV-associated TCR beta chains were later found to appear HLA-restricted. In vitro experiments confirmed that three CMV-associated chains were specific for CMV antigens.

A word on this clone: No antigen is known for it.

60 Vbeta and 13 Jbeta primers were used in PCR. Here immunoSEQ multiplex PCR was the method, and the copy in TCRdb shows in-frame clones only, minus some. The sample has approximately 110,000 clones, approximately 81% seen once; the top ten hold 2.5% to 3%. V lost 1 base and J 2 bases, leaving 9 bases between the germline ends. The CDR3 extends over 15 amino acids. Germline V gene sequence: CDR1 SGHAT, CDR2 FQNNGV. The sample was PBMCs. This chain connects TRBV11-2 to TRBJ2-1; the D gene is possibly TRBD1 (5 bases). This sequence originates from a young woman in good health and CMV-seropositive. The CDR3, as DNA: TGTGCCAGCAGCTTAGTCCTGGGGCCCTACAATGAGCAGTTCTTC. It translates to CASSLVLGPYNEQFF.